This TCR beta chain was captured in a study of cytomegalovirus exposure and HLA in healthy donors. There are a few counts of this clone. Deletions cut 0 bases from V and 4 bases from J, with 7 bases between. Germline V gene sequence: CDR1 SGHRS, CDR2 YFSETQ. The CDR3 runs to 13 residues. Primers for the PCR totalled 60 Vbeta and 13 Jbeta. The table came from immunoSEQ multiplex PCR; TCRdb's copy has only in-frame clones and leaves some out. The sample consists of about 150,000 clones, roughly 70% of them appearing once. The sequenced material came from PBMCs. The sequence came from a man younger than 40 in good health and CMV-seronegative. V gene TRBV5-1 combines with J gene TRBJ1-2; D gene uncertain. The CDR3: CASSLGAGYGYTF. The CDR3 DNA sequence: TGCGCCAGCAGCTTGGGCGCGGGCTATGGCTACACCTTC.